This T cell receptor (beta chain) was sequenced in a study of cytomegalovirus exposure and HLA in healthy donors. Points from the study as a whole: Later genetic work tied a missense DCLRE1C variant to beta-chain V and J trimming.

To note about this clone: Its antigen is unidentified.

When sampled, the donors appeared nominally healthy, though they likely had unrecorded immune exposures. The PCR employed 60 Vbeta primers together with 13 Jbeta primers. Data came from immunoSEQ multiplex PCR; TCRdb stores just in-frame clones and leaves some out. Of 150,000 to 200,000 clones detected, around four fifths appear once; the ten largest clones hold 1.7%. In germline, CDR1 is PRHDT, CDR2 FYEKMQ (reference sequence). This CDR3 contains 12 residues. V lost 5 bases, J lost 7 bases, and 12 bases lay in between. Sequencing was done on a sample of PBMCs. V is TRBV13 and J is TRBJ2-7; no firm D call. This TCR was sampled from a man in his forties in good health and CMV-seropositive. Here the CDR3 DNA reads TGTGCCAGCAGCCATCATGAGCGTGAGCAGTACTTC. Its translation is CASSHHEREQYF.